A selection of T cell receptor beta chains follows, all from one sample in a study of cytomegalovirus exposure and HLA in healthy donors. Sequencing used immunoSEQ multiplex PCR; TCRdb keeps in-frame clones, though not all of them. The table includes under 140,000 clones, 70% to 85% detected once. Sequencing was done on a sample of PBMCs. All receptors come from a man aged 25-45 years in good health and CMV-seropositive. The conserved cysteine and the conserved F or W are not part of the CDR3 here.

v_call,j_call,cdr3_length,cdr3_aa
TRBV11-3,TRBJ2-3,13,ASSSGQEFTDTQY
TRBV19,TRBJ1-6,13,ASRLQSSYNSPLH
TRBV12-5,TRBJ1-3,14,ASGLPPTGSGNTIY
TRBV6-4,TRBJ2-3,14,ASSEGLAGGADTQY
TRBV2,TRBJ1-1,13,ASRGVTQGGTEAF
TRBV25-1,TRBJ1-2,16,ASSGYRDRGQLDYGYT
TRBV7-2,TRBJ2-7,14,ASSLAGGGISYEQY
TRBV7-9,TRBJ1-2,11,ASTFNDRAGYT
TRBV4-1,TRBJ2-2,15,ASSQAYRGRSTGELF
TRBV2,TRBJ2-7,12,ASSEDGTDYEQY
TRBV19,TRBJ2-3,13,ASSIGQGSPDTQY
TRBV4-2,TRBJ2-1,13,ASSVYRGPYNEQF
TRBV29-1,TRBJ1-2,9,SVAAGHGYT
TRBV7-8,TRBJ2-7,11,ASSSYSSYEQY
TRBV9,TRBJ1-6,12,ASSDHRGNSPLH
TRBV19,TRBJ2-1,14,ASSSRPSGGPNEQF
TRBV13,TRBJ1-1,12,ASSQMGPNTEAF
TRBV29-1,TRBJ2-7,10,SVRTDRYEQY
TRBV19,TRBJ2-7,14,ASSIDGWALSYEQY
TRBV27,TRBJ1-5,14,ASSLSSGGAWQPQH
TRBV6-1,NA,14,ASSEAQGQGRYEQY
TRBV29-1,TRBJ2-6,13,SAVGGHAGANVLT
TRBV29-1,TRBJ2-3,10,SVAGSGDTQY
TRBV4-1,TRBJ2-3,14,ASSQDWGGSTDTQY
TRBV19,TRBJ2-3,14,ASSIVRGGGSDTQY
TRBV10-3,TRBJ1-6,11,AISDPGVAPLH
TRBV5-4,TRBJ1-3,12,ASSLTGAGNTIY
TRBV5-4,TRBJ2-1,13,ASSPSGGVGSEQF
TRBV5-1,TRBJ2-7,9,ASSFQAEQY
TRBV7-9,TRBJ1-2,13,ASSPPNPYSYGYT
TRBV14,TRBJ1-6,12,ASSRGTGRSPLH